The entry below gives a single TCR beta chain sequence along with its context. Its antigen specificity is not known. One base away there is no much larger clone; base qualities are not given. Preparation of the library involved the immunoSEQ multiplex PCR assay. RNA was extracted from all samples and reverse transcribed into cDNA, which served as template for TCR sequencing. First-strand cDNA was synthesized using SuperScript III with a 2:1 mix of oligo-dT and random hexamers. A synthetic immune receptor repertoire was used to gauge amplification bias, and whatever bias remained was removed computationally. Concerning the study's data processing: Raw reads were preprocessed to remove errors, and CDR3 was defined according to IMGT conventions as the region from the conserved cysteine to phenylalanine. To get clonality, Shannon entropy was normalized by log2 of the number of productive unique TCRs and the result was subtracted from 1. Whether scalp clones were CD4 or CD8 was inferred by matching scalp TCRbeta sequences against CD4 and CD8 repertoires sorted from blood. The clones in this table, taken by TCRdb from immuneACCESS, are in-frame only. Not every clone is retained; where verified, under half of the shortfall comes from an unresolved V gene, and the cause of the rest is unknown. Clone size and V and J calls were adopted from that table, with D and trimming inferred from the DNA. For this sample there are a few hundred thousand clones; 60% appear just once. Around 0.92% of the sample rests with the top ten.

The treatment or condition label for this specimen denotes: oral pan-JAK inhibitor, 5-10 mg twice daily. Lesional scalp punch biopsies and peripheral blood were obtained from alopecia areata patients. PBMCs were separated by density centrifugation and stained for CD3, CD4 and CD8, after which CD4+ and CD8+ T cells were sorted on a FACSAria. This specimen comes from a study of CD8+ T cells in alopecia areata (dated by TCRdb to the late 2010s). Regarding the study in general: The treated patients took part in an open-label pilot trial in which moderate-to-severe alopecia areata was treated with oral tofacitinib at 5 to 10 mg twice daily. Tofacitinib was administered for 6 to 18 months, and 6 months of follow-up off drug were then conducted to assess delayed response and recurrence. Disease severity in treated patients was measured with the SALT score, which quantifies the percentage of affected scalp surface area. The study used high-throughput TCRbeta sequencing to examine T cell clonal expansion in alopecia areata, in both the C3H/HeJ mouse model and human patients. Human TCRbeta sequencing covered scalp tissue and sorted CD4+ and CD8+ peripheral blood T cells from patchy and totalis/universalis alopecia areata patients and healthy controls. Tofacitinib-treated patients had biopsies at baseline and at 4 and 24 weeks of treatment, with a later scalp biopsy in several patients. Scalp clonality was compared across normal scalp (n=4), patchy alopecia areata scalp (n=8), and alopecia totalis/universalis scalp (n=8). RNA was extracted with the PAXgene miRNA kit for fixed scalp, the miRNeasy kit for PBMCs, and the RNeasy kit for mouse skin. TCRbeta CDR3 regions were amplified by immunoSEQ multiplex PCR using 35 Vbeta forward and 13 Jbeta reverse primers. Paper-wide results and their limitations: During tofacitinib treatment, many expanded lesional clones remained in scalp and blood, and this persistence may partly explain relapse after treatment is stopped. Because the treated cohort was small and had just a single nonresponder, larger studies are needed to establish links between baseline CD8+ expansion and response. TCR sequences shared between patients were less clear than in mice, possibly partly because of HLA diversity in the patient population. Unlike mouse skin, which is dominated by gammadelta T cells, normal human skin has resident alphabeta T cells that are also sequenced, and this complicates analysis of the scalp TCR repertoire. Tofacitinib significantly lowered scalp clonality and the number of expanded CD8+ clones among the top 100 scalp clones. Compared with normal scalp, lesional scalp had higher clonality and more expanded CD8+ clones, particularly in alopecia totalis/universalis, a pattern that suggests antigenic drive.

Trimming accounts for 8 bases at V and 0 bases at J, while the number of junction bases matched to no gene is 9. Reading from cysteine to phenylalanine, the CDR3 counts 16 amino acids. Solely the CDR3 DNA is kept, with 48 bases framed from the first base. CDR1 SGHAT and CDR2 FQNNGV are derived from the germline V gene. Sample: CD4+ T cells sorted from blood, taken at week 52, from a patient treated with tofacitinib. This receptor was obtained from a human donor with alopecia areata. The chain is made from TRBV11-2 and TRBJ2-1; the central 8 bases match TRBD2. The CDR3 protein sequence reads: CASGQGSGGSYNEQFF. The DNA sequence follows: TGTGCCAGCGGTCAAGGGAGCGGGGGCTCCTACAATGAGCAGTTCTTC.